The 5 T cell receptor beta chains below all came from one sample that was sequenced in a study of T cell responses to AZD1222 COVID-19 vaccine. Here immunoSEQ multiplex PCR was the method, and the copy in TCRdb shows in-frame clones only, minus some. There are some 130,000 clones in the sample; 75% to 90% occur only once, and about 4% lies in the top ten. The specimen comprised peripheral blood, sampled on day 0 of AZD1222 vaccination. All receptors derive from an adult in good health.

V is TRBV6-4 and J is TRBJ1-4; no firm D call. The V gene lost 3 bases and the J gene lost 8 bases, with 10 bases spanning the gap. The germline V gene encodes CDR1 MRHNA and CDR2 SNTAGT. This CDR3 has 13 residues. CDR3 coding DNA: TGTGCCAGCAGTGAAGAGAGTGGGGAAAAACTGTTTTTT. Translated, it gives CASSEESGEKLFF.

The chain recombines TRBV11-3 with TRBJ2-2; no firm D call. V was shortened by 8 bases and J by 6 bases, with 10 bases between the two germline ends. Germline values: CDR1 SGHNT, CDR2 YENEEA. The CDR3 sequence is 12 residues long. In DNA form, the CDR3 reads TGTGCCAGCTCCTGGGAATCCGGGGAGCTGTTTTTT. It translates to CASSWESGELFF.

The chain combines TRBV18 with TRBJ1-4, with 7 bases aligning to TRBD1. Germline CDR1 reads KGHSH; CDR2 reads LQKENI. Germline trimming cut 4 bases from V and 2 bases from J; bases unmatched to any gene: 1. The CDR3 is made up of 14 amino acids. The CDR3 DNA follows: TGTGCCAGCTCACAGGGGGCGACTAATGAAAAACTGTTTTTT. Amino acids: CASSQGATNEKLFF.

The gene calls are TRBV9 and TRBJ1-6, with a weak D call TRBD1 (6 bases). Trimming shortened V by 4 bases and J by 7 bases, and 12 bases separated the two germline ends. Germline lookup yields CDR1 SGDLS and CDR2 YYNGEE. CDR3 length: 14 amino acids. For the CDR3, the DNA is TGTGCCAGCAGCACACGGACAGAAAATTCACCCCTCCACTTT. Residues: CASSTRTENSPLHF.

The CDR3 nucleotides are TGCAGCGTTGAAGAATATGACAGCTTCTATGGCTACACCTTC. As protein: CSVEEYDSFYGYTF. This chain connects TRBV29-1 to TRBJ1-2; D possibly corresponds to TRBD1 (5 bases). Trimming pared 0 bases from V and 4 bases from J, leaving 12 bases between. Looked up from germline, CDR1 is SQVTM and CDR2 is ANQGSEA. This CDR3 has 14 residues.